This paragraph covers one TCR beta chain sequence. This record comes from a study of PD-L1 blockade in urothelial cancer. Study background: Prior chemotherapy ranged from 0 to 3 regimens per patient. When blood samples were assessed, the median T cell count was 141,255.

Time point reported: peripheral blood 6 weeks after treatment start. TCRdb keeps only in-frame clones here, not all; method: immunoSEQ multiplex PCR. The sample carries about 120,000 clones, around nine tenths recorded once. The TCR was taken from a man in his sixties with urothelial cancer. The sequences come from PBMCs, collected around atezolizumab (anti-PD-L1) treatment.

This CDR3 reads CASSPYQETQYF. DNA of the CDR3: TGTGCCAGCAGCCCGTACCAAGAGACCCAGTACTTC. The V call is TRBV5-6, the J call TRBJ2-5; unclear D gene. Germline CDR1 reads SGHDT; CDR2 reads YYEEEE. CDR3 length: 12 residues. The ends were cut back, 4 bases at V and 0 bases at J, with 4 bases in the middle.